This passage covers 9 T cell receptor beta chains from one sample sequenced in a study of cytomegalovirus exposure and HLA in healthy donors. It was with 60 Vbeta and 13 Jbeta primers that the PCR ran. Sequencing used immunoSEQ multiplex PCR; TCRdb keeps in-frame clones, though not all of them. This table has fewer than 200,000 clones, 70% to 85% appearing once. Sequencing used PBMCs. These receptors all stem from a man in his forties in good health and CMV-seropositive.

The CDR3: CASSRQGGGETQYF. Here the CDR3 DNA reads TGCGCCAGCAGCCGGCAGGGTGGAGGGGAGACCCAGTACTTC. The rearrangement joins TRBV5-1 to TRBJ2-5; tentative D call: TRBD2 (6 bases). Trimming left V 4 bases short and J 5 bases short, with 15 bases between. The CDR3 consists of 14 residues. Germline assignment: CDR1 SGHRS and CDR2 YFSETQ.

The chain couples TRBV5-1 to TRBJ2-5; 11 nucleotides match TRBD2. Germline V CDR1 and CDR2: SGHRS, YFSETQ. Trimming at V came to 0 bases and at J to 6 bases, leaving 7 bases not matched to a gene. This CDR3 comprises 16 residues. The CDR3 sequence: CASSLGVAGGPKTQYF. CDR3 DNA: TGCGCCAGCAGCTTGGGCGTAGCGGGGGGGCCTAAGACCCAGTACTTC.

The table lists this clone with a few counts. For the CDR3, the DNA is TGTGCCAGCAGCTTGGAAGCGGGATCCGAGCAGTACTTC. Its translation: CASSLEAGSEQYF. The chain recombines TRBV5-8 with TRBJ2-7; TRBD2 agrees at 7 bases. CDR1 is SGHTS, CDR2 YDEGEE, per germline. The junction had 3 bases not matched to a gene; V was cut back by 0 bases and J by 6 bases. This CDR3 has 13 amino acids.

In DNA form, the CDR3 reads TGTGCCAGCACCCCCTTCGCAGGGGGGTACAATGAGCAGTTCTTC. As protein: CASTPFAGGYNEQFF. V is TRBV6-1 and J is TRBJ2-1; D is possibly TRBD1 (7 bases). The CDR3 is 15 residues long. Germline CDR1 is MNHNS and CDR2 is SASEGT. V was shortened by 7 bases and J by 4 bases, with 17 bases between the two germline ends.

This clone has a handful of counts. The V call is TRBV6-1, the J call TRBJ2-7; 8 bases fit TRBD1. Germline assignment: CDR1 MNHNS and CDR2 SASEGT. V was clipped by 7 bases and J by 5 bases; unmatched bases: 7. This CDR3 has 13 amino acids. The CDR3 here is CASNLQGAHEQYF. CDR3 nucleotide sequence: TGTGCCAGCAACCTTCAGGGGGCCCACGAGCAGTACTTC.

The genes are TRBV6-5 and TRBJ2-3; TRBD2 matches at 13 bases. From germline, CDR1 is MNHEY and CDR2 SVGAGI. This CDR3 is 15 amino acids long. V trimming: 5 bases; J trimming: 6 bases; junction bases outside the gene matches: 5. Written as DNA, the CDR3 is TGTGCCAGCAGTGGGACTAGCGGGAACCGGGATACGCAGTATTTT. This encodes CASSGTSGNRDTQYF.

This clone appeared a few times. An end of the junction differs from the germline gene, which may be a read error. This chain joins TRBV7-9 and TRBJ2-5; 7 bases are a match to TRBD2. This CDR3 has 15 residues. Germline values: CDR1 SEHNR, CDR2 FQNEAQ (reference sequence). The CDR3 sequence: CSSSPGLHGLETQYF. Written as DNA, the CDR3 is TGTTCCAGCAGCCCGGGACTACACGGGTTGGAGACCCAGTACTTC.

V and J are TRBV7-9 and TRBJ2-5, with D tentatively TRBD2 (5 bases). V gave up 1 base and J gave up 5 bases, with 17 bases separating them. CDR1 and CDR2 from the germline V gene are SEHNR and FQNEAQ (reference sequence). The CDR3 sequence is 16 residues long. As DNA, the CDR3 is TGTGCCAGCAGCTTAGATTTGGAGAGTGAGCGGGAGACCCAGTACTTC. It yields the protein CASSLDLESERETQYF.

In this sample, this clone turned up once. The CDR3 spells CASSAGETGPSGNTIYF. For the CDR3, the DNA is TGTGCCAGCTCCGCAGGGGAAACAGGACCGTCTGGAAACACCATATATTTT. This sequence joins TRBV18 and TRBJ1-3, with D perhaps matching TRBD1 (6 bases). CDR3 length: 17 amino acids. The germline V gene encodes CDR1 KGHSH and CDR2 LQKENI. The V and J ends lost 6 bases and 1 base respectively, with 19 bases between them.